The sequence of this TCR beta chain was determined in a study of response to subunit inactivated influenza vaccine. Findings and caveats of the study: Seasonal influenza vaccination, on each occasion, was suggested by the authors to recruit few new T cells.

TCRdb recomputed calls from the RT-PCR reads with MiXCR, one row per CDR3 protein. The sample includes roughly 790,000 distinct CDR3 sequences, 21% of them seen just once. As concerns this clonotype: Its antigen is unidentified.

Looked up from germline, CDR1 is DFQATT and CDR2 is SNEGSKA (reference sequence). The CDR3 contains 15 residues. The V end lost 0 bases, the J end lost 6 bases, and 17 bases lay between the germline ends. The chain is built from TRBV20-1 and TRBJ1-1; possible D gene TRBD1, 6 bases. This TCR was recovered from a man between 50 and 59 years old who received an inactivated influenza vaccine. Sequences were derived from PBMCs from blood, sampled around 5 days after vaccination. CDR3 sequence: CSARDRGVGFAEAFF. The DNA of the CDR3 is TGCAGTGCTAGAGACAGGGGAGTAGGGTTCGCTGAAGCTTTCTTT.